The 21 T cell receptor beta chains below come from one sample, sequenced in a study of shared clonotypes between healthy human individuals. Method: immunoSEQ multiplex PCR; TCRdb's copy keeps in-frame clones and lacks some. There are 550,000 to 800,000 clones in the sample; 74% occur only once, and 1.5% to 2% lies in the top ten. Material for sequencing was memory CD4+ T cells sorted from blood. Subset reported: CD45RA-negative fraction. The receptors here all came from a woman aged 30 to 39 in good health.

Notes on this clone: This same CDR3 is encoded by further DNA sequences in the sample. The CDR3 DNA follows: TGTGCCAGTAGTTCTGACAGGGGAGAGACCCAGTACTTC. Its translation: CASSSDRGETQYF. V is TRBV19 and J is TRBJ2-5, with 8 bases aligning to TRBD1. CDR3 length: 13 amino acids. Germline CDR1 LNHDA, CDR2 SQIVND (reference sequence). J was trimmed by 4 bases and V by 5 bases; bases with no gene match: 3.

A remark on this clone: Other DNA sequences in this sample translate to the same CDR3. The chain couples TRBV6-1 to TRBJ1-1; maybe TRBD1 (5 bases). Germline V gives CDR1 MNHNS, CDR2 SASEGT. This CDR3 is 14 amino acids long. Deletions cut 5 bases from V and 1 base from J, with 11 bases between. DNA for the CDR3: TGTGCCAGCAGTCCCCGGGGCGGGAACACTGAAGCTTTCTTT. As protein: CASSPRGGNTEAFF.

The rearrangement uses TRBV5-1 and TRBJ2-1, with D tentatively TRBD1 or TRBD2 (5 bases each). Trimming cost V 1 base and J 6 bases, with 14 bases left between them. Germline V lookup: CDR1 SGHRS, CDR2 YFSETQ. This CDR3 contains 15 residues. CDR3 loop: CASSLYSEGLNEQFF. The CDR3 coding sequence is TGCGCCAGCAGCTTGTATAGCGAGGGGCTCAATGAGCAGTTCTTC. Combining the CDR3 with reference TRBV5-1 and TRBJ2-1 gives the whole variable domain KAGVTQTPRYLIKTRGQQVTLSCSPISGHRSVSWYQQTPGQGLQFLFEYFSETQRNKGNFPGRFSGRQFSNSRSEMNVSTLELGDSALYLCASSLYSEGLNEQFFGPGTRLTVL.

The gene calls are TRBV29-1 and TRBJ2-1, with D possibly matching TRBD2 (5 bases). The length of the CDR3 is 15 residues. The germline V gene has CDR1 SQVTM and CDR2 ANQGSEA. Trimming left V 4 bases short and J 2 bases short, with 15 bases between. The CDR3, as DNA: TGCAGCGTTGGTGAGCGAACCGGGGCCTACAATGAGCAGTTCTTC. Its protein product is CSVGERTGAYNEQFF.

The rearrangement uses TRBV30 and TRBJ2-7; 9 bases fit TRBD2. The CDR3 has 16 amino acids. Germline assignment: CDR1 GTSNPN and CDR2 SVGIG (reference sequence). With V trimmed by 4 bases and J by 5 bases, 15 bases remained unmatched. CDR3: CAWTGGLTSGRDEQYF. The CDR3 bases are TGTGCCTGGACAGGGGGTTTGACTAGCGGAAGGGACGAGCAGTACTTC. Combining the CDR3 with reference TRBV30 and TRBJ2-7 gives the whole variable domain SQTIHQWPATLVQPVGSPLSLECTVEGTSNPNLYWYRQAAGRGLQLLFYSVGIGQISSEVPQNLSASRPQDRQFILSSKKLLLSDSGFYLCAWTGGLTSGRDEQYFGPGTRLTVT.

V gene TRBV6-4 combines with J gene TRBJ1-4, with no clear D. Trimming took 6 bases from V and 8 from J, leaving 16 bases between them. This CDR3 has 14 amino acids. CDR1 and CDR2 (germline): MRHNA, SNTAGT. The CDR3 sequence: CASSPLGIDEKLFF. The CDR3 DNA reads TGTGCCAGCAGCCCCCTTGGTATCGACGAAAAACTGTTTTTT.

V is TRBV7-9 and J is TRBJ2-7; possibly TRBD2 for D (5 bases). The V gene lost 1 base and the J gene lost 2 bases, with 9 bases spanning the gap. The CDR3 spans 14 residues. Germline CDR1 reads SEHNR; CDR2 reads FQNEAQ (reference sequence). The CDR3: CASSLGDGTYEQYF. CDR3 sequence (DNA): TGTGCCAGCAGCTTAGGTGACGGGACCTACGAGCAGTACTTC.

This clone was seen many times. The genes are TRBV2 and TRBJ2-7; D gene uncertain. CDR3 length equals 11 residues. Germline V gene sequence: CDR1 SNHLY, CDR2 FYNNEI. The ends were cut back, 5 bases at V and 3 bases at J, with 5 bases in the middle. The CDR3 is CASSKIYEQYF. The CDR3 DNA is TGTGCCAGCAGTAAAATCTACGAGCAGTACTTC.

The rearrangement joins TRBV11-2 to TRBJ2-5, with TRBD1 identical over 7 bases. With V trimmed by 6 bases and J by 3 bases, 4 bases remained unmatched. Germline values: CDR1 SGHAT, CDR2 FQNNGV. This CDR3 spans 13 amino acids. The CDR3 nucleotides are TGTGCCAGCAGGCAGGGGGTAGAAGAGACCCAGTACTTC. Its translation: CASRQGVEETQYF.

V gene TRBV19 combines with J gene TRBJ2-3, with 15 positions matching TRBD2. The CDR3 contains 21 residues. Germline V lookup: CDR1 LNHDA, CDR2 SQIVND (reference sequence). The J segment lost 0 bases and the V segment lost 5 bases, leaving 15 bases of the junction unmatched. The CDR3 coding sequence is TGTGCCAGTAGTGTAAGGGGACTAGCGGGAGGTGGAGGCCTCAGCACAGATACGCAGTATTTT. It codes for CASSVRGLAGGGGLSTDTQYF.

The chain recombines TRBV18 with TRBJ1-1, with D unresolved. The CDR3 has 14 amino acids. Germline-derived CDR1 and CDR2 are KGHSH and LQKENI. V was pared by 3 bases and J by 4 bases, with 12 bases between. CDR3 sequence: CASSPGRRATEAFF. The CDR3 DNA follows: TGTGCCAGCTCACCGGGCAGGAGGGCCACTGAAGCTTTCTTT. Full variable domain (remainder filled in from reference TRBV18 and TRBJ1-1): NAGVMQNPRHLVRRRGQEARLRCSPMKGHSHVYWYRQLPEEGLKFMVYLQKENIIDESGMPKERFSAEFPKEGPSILRIQQVVRGDSAAYFCASSPGRRATEAFFGQGTRLTVV.

In the case of this clone: Other DNA sequences in the sample encode the same CDR3. The chain links TRBV28 to TRBJ1-1; possible D gene TRBD1, 6 bases. In germline, CDR1 is MDHEN, CDR2 SYDVKM. The CDR3 is 14 amino acids. Trimming removed 5 bases at V and 0 bases at J, with 10 bases between. The CDR3 nucleotides read TGTGCCAGCAGTCCCGGACAGTTGAACACTGAAGCTTTCTTT. It translates to CASSPGQLNTEAFF.

This clone occurred a few times. V and J are TRBV27 and TRBJ2-3; TRBD2 matches at 10 bases. Germline assignment: CDR1 MNHEY and CDR2 SMNVEV (reference sequence). The CDR3 runs 16 residues. V lost 6 bases and J lost 3; bases outside the gene matches: 9. CDR3 DNA: TGTGCCAGCAGGATGGATAGCGGGGGGCCTACAGATACGCAGTATTTT. This encodes CASRMDSGGPTDTQYF.

The chain is built from TRBV2 and TRBJ2-3, with D uncertain. Trimming shortened V by 3 bases and J by 3 bases, and 7 bases separated the two germline ends. This CDR3 spans 13 amino acids. Germline lookup yields CDR1 SNHLY and CDR2 FYNNEI. In DNA form, the CDR3 reads TGTGCCAGCAGTGACTTGACAACAGATACGCAGTATTTT. This encodes CASSDLTTDTQYF.

Note on this clone: Other DNA sequences in this sample translate to the same CDR3. V usage is TRBV6-5 and J usage is TRBJ2-7; D is undetermined. Trimming left V 3 bases short and J 3 bases short, with 3 bases between. The CDR3 runs 11 residues. Germline V lookup: CDR1 MNHEY, CDR2 SVGAGI. CDR3 residues: CASSYRYEQYF. The CDR3 coding sequence is TGTGCCAGCAGTTATCGCTACGAGCAGTACTTC.

This CDR3 reads CASSERRLYEQYF. The CDR3 nucleotides are TGTGCCAGCAGTGAACGCCGGCTCTACGAGCAGTACTTC. The V gene is TRBV2, the J gene TRBJ2-7; the D is unclear. Germline CDR1 and CDR2: SNHLY and FYNNEI. This CDR3 has 13 residues. Trimming took 2 bases from V and 3 from J, leaving 8 bases between them.

This sequence joins TRBV28 and TRBJ2-6, with D hard to call. CDR3 length equals 16 residues. Germline values: CDR1 MDHEN, CDR2 SYDVKM. The germline V and J ends were trimmed by 1 base and 0 bases, with 7 bases remaining between them. CDR3 sequence: CASSLSHRSGANVLTF. CDR3 nucleotide sequence: TGTGCCAGCAGTTTATCCCACCGCTCTGGGGCCAACGTCCTGACTTTC.

The rearrangement joins TRBV21-1 to TRBJ2-7; the D segment call TRBD2 is taken from the table without a DNA check. TRBV21-1 is classified as a pseudogene. The CDR3 is 15 amino acids. The CDR3 loop reads CASSRRGTGRDEQYF. In nucleotides, the CDR3 is TGTGCCAGCAGCCGCCGGGGGACGGGCCGGGACGAGCAGTACTTC.

The chain couples TRBV6-1 to TRBJ2-1, with D maybe TRBD2 (5 bases). From germline, CDR1 is MNHNS and CDR2 SASEGT. Trimming took 5 bases from V and 7 from J, leaving 15 bases between them. This CDR3 region has 14 residues. The CDR3 nucleotides are TGTGCCAGCAGTCCCACTTACCGGAGGAATGAGCAGTTCTTC. Protein: CASSPTYRRNEQFF.

This clone was seen a few times. The rearrangement uses TRBV6-5 and TRBJ2-3, with a tentative D call TRBD2 (5 bases). Germline V lookup: CDR1 MNHEY, CDR2 SVGAGI. The CDR3 sequence is 13 residues long. V lost 6 bases, J lost 4 bases, and 11 bases lay in between. The CDR3 reads CASRFEGSDTQYF. Written as DNA, the CDR3 is TGTGCCAGCAGGTTTGAGGGATCAGATACGCAGTATTTT.

This clone was recorded only once. V usage is TRBV6-1 and J usage is TRBJ2-3; 9 positions agree with TRBD1. The germline V gene has CDR1 MNHNS and CDR2 SASEGT. CDR3 length: 16 amino acids. The V gene end was trimmed by 3 bases and the J gene end by 3 bases; junction bases not matched to a gene: 7. The CDR3 loop reads CASSEQTGGITDTQYF. The CDR3 nucleotides are TGTGCCAGCAGTGAGCAAACAGGGGGCATAACAGATACGCAGTATTTT.